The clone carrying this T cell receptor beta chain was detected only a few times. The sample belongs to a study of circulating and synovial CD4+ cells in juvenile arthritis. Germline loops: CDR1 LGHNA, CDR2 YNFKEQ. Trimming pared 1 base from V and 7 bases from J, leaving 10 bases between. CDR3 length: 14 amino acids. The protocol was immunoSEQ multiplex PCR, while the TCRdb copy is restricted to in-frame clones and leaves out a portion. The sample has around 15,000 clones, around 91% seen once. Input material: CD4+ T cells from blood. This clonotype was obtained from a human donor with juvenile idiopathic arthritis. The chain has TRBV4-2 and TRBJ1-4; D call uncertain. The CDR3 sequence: CASSQGEQSEKLFF. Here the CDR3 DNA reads TGTGCCAGCAGCCAAGGTGAACAATCTGAAAAACTGTTTTTT.